The clone carrying this TCR beta chain was detected only a few times. No antigen is known for it. The sample originates from a study of vaccination and CD4 T cells after COVID-19. Study in general: Investigators stimulated cells with overlapping spike peptides drawn from SARS-CoV-2, HCoV-NL63, HCoV-OC43 and HCoV-229E.

With the Oncomine TCR Beta short-read assay, DNA from cultured CD4+ T cells was sequenced. After culture, CD4+ T cells served as the source for genomic DNA extraction. TCRdb analysed the PCR reads with MiXCR anew, one entry per CDR3 protein. Here the sample spans 11,000 or so distinct CDR3 sequences, under 60% being singletons. The treatment: roughly 10-day PBMC culture with coronavirus spike peptide pools or control peptides (ViraFEST assay). With peptide pools, ViraFEST first expanded antigen-specific T cells and afterwards sequenced their TCRs. Negative selection isolated the CD4+ T cells once the cells had been cultured for approximately ten days. V gave up 5 bases and J gave up 4 bases, with 8 bases separating them. Germline CDR1 MNHEY, CDR2 SMNVEV (reference sequence). The CDR3 is 13 residues long.

This receptor was obtained from a human donor who had recovered from COVID-19. The chain uses TRBV27 and TRBJ1-4; D is uncertain. Sequences were obtained from CD4+ T cells from blood, cultured in vitro. CDR3 amino acids: CASSRSFNEKLFF. CDR3 DNA sequence: TGTGCCAGCAGTAGGAGCTTTAATGAAAAACTGTTTTTT.